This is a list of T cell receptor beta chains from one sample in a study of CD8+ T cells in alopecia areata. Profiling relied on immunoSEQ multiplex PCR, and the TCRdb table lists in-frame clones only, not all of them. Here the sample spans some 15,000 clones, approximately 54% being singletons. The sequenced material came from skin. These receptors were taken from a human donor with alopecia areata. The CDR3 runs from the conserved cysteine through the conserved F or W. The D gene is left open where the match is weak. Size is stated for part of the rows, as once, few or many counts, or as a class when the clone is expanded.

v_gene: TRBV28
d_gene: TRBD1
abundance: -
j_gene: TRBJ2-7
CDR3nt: TGTGCCAGCAGTGACAGGGTCCCTTTCTACGAGCAGTACTTC
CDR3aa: CASSDRVPFYEQYF

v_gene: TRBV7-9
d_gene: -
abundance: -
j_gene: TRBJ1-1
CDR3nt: TGTGCCAGCAGCGGAGCACAGGGTCTGAACACTGAAGCTTTCTTT
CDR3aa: CASSGAQGLNTEAFF

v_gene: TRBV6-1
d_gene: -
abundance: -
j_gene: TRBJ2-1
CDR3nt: TGTGCCAGCAGCCCCAGGGGAAGCCATGAGCAGTTCTTC
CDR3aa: CASSPRGSHEQFF

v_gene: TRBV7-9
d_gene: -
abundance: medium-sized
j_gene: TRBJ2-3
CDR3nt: TGTGCCAGCAGACCTACAGGGGATACGCAGTATTTT
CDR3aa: CASRPTGDTQYF

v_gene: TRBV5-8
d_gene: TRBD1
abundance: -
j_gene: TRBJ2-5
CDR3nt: TGTGCCAGCAGCTATTACAGGGGCAGGGGAGAGACCCAGTACTTC
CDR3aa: CASSYYRGRGETQYF

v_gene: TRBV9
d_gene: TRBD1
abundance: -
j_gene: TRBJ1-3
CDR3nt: TGTGCCAGCAGCGAACGGACAGGCGGAAACACCATATATTTT
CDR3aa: CASSERTGGNTIYF

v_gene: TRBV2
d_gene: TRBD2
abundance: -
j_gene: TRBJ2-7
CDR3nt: TGTGCCAGCAGTGAGACGGTGGCGGGAGGGAGACGCGAGCAGTACTTC
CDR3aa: CASSETVAGGRREQYF

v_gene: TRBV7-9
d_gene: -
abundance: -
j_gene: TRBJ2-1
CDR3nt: TGTGCCAGCAGAGTAGCGGTAAGCTCCTACAATGAGCAGTTCTTC
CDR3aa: CASRVAVSSYNEQFF

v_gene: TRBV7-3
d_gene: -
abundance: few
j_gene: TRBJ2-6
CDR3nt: TGTGCCAGCAGCTTAACTGACTGGGGGAACTCTGGGGCCAACGTCCTGACTTTC
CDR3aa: CASSLTDWGNSGANVLTF

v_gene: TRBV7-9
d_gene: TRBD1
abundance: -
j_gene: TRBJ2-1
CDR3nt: TGTGCCAGCAGCCAGACGGGATGGGACAGGTACTTCAATGAGCAGTTCTTC
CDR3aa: CASSQTGWDRYFNEQFF

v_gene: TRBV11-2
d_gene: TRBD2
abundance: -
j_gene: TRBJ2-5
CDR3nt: TGTGCCAGCAGCTTTCGCGGGAGGGGCCAAGAGACCCAGTACTTC
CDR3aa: CASSFRGRGQETQYF

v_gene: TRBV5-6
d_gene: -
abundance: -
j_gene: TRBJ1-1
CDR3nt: TGTGCCAGCAGCTTTCTGACGAACACTGAAGCTTTCTTT
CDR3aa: CASSFLTNTEAFF

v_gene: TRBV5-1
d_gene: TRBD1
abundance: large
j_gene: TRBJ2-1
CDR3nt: TGCGCCAGCAACCGGGACAGGGGATTGATGAATGAGCAGTTCTTC
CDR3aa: CASNRDRGLMNEQFF

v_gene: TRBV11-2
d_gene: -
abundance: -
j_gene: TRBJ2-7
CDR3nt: TGTGCCAGCAGCCCTATACGGGGGACAACCTACGAGCAGTACTTC
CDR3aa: CASSPIRGTTYEQYF

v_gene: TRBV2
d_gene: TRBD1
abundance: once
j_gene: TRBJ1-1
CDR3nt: TGTGCCAGCAAGGGGACAGGGGGCGCGGGAACTGAAGCTTTCTTT
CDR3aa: CASKGTGGAGTEAFF

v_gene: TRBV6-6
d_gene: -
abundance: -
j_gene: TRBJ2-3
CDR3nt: TGTGCCAGCAGTGCCACAGGGTTGCCCAAGACAGATACGCAGTATTTT
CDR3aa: CASSATGLPKTDTQYF

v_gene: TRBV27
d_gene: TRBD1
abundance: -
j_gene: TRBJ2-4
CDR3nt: TGTGCCAGCAGTTCTAACCAAGGGACAGGACTAGCCAAAAACATTCAGTACTTC
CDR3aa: CASSSNQGTGLAKNIQYF

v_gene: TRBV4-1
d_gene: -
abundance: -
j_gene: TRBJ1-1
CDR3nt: TGCGCCAGCAGCCAAAGTAACAGGGTGGGTACTGAAGCTTTCTTT
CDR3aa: CASSQSNRVGTEAFF

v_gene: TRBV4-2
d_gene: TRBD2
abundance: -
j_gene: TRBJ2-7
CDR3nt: TGTGCCAGCAGCCAAGACGGCGGGAGATCATCCTACGAGCAGTACTTC
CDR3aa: CASSQDGGRSSYEQYF

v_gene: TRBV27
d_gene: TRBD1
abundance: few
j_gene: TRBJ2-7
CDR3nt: TGTGCCAGCAGAGGTTTCGTGGGACAGGGGGCTTACGAGCAGTACTTC
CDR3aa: CASRGFVGQGAYEQYF

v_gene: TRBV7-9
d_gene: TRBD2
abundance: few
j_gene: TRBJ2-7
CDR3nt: TGTGCCAGCAGCTTATCCGGGAGGGACTACGAGCAGTACTTC
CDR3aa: CASSLSGRDYEQYF

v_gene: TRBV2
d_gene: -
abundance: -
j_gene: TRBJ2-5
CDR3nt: TGTGCCAGCAGTGAAGGTTTGAAAGAGACCCAGTACTTC
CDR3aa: CASSEGLKETQYF

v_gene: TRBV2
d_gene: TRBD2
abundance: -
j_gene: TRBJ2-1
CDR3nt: TGTGCCAGCAGTGAAGACGCGGGAGGCTACAATGAGCAGTTCTTC
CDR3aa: CASSEDAGGYNEQFF

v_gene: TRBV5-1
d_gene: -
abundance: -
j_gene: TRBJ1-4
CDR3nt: TGCGCCAGCAGCCTAGCGGGATCGCCTAATGAAAAACTGTTTTTT
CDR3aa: CASSLAGSPNEKLFF